Here is one T cell receptor (beta chain) with its context. The target antigen is unknown. Libraries were prepared by immunoSEQ multiplex PCR; TCRdb keeps only in-frame clonotypes and omits some of them. The sample has under 50,000 clones, over 75% seen once; the top ten hold roughly 22%. J lost 4 bases, V lost 8 bases, and 7 bases had no gene match. CDR3 length: 13 amino acids. In germline, CDR1 is LGHDT, CDR2 YNNKEL (reference sequence). This sample is drawn from a study of T cell responses to AZD1222 COVID-19 vaccine. The study, taken as a whole, reports: Baseline serostatus was positive in only a handful of AZD1222 recipients.

The specimen was peripheral blood, collected 28 days after the second dose of the MenACWY control vaccine. This chain connects TRBV3-1 (or the pseudogene TRBV3-2) to TRBJ1-1; 7 bases match TRBD1. The clonotype was recovered from an adult who received the MenACWY meningococcal vaccine as a control. The CDR3 DNA is TGTGCCAGCGCACCAGGGGGGGTCACTGAAGCTTTCTTT. Its protein is CASAPGGVTEAFF.